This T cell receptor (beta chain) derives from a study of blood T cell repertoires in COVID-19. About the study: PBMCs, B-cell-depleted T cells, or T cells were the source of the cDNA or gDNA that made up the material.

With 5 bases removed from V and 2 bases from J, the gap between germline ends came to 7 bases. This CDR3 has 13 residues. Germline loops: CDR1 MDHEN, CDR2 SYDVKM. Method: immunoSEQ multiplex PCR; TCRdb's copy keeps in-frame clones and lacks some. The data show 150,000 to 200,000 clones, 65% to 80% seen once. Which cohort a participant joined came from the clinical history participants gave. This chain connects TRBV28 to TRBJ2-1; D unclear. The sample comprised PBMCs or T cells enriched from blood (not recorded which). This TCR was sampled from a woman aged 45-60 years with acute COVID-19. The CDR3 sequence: CASSPPAYNEQFF. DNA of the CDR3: TGTGCCAGCAGTCCCCCGGCCTACAATGAGCAGTTCTTC.